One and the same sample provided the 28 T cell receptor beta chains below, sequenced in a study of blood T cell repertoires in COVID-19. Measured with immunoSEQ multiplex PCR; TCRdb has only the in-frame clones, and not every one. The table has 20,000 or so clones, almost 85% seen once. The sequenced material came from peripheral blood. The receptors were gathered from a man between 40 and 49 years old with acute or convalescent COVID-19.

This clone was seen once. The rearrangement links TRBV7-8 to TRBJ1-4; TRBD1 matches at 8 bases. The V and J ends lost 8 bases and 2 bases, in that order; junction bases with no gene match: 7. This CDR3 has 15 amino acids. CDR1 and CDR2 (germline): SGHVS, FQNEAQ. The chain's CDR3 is CASESGQGTNEKLFF. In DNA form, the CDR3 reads TGTGCCAGCGAAAGTGGACAGGGTACTAATGAAAAACTGTTTTTT.

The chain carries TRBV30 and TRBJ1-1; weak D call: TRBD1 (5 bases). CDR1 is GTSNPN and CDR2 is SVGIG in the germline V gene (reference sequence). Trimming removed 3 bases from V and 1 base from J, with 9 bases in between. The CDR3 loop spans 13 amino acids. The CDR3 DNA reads TGTGCCTGGAGGGAAACAGGGAACACTGAAGCTTTCTTT. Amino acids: CAWRETGNTEAFF.

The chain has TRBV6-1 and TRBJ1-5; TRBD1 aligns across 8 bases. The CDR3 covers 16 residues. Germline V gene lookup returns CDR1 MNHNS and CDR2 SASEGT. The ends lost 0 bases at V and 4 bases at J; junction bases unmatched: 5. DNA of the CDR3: TGTGCCAGCAGTGAAGCAAGGGACAGGTTTAATCAGCCCCAGCATTTT. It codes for CASSEARDRFNQPQHF.

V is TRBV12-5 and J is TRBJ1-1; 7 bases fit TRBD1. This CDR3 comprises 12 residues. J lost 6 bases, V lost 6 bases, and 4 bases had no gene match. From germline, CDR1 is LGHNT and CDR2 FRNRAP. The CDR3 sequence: CASGEGAPEAFF. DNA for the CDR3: TGTGCTAGTGGGGAGGGGGCTCCTGAAGCTTTCTTT. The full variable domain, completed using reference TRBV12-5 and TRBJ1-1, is DARVTQTPRHKVTEMGQEVTMRCQPILGHNTVFWYRQTMMQGLELLAYFRNRAPLDDSGMPKDRFSAEMPDATLATLKIQPSEPRDSAVYFCASGEGAPEAFFGQGTRLTVV.

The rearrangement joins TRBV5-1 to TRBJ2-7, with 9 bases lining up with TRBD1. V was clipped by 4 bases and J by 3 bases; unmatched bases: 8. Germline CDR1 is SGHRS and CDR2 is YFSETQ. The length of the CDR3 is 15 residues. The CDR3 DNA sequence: TGCGCCAGCAGCCGGGGCACAGGGGGCATCTACGAGCAGTACTTC. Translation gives CASSRGTGGIYEQYF.

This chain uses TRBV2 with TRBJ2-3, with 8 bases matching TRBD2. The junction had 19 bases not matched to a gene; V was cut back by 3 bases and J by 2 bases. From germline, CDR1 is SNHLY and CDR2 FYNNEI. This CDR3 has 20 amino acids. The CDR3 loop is CASSERGVPFPTLNTDTQYF. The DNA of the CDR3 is TGTGCCAGCAGTGAGCGGGGGGTCCCGTTTCCTACTCTAAACACAGATACGCAGTATTTT.

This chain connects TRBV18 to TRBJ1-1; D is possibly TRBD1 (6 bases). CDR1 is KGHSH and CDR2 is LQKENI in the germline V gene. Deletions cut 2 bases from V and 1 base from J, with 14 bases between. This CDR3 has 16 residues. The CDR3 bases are TGTGCCAGCTCACCATCACGGGGGGCGGGGAACACTGAAGCTTTCTTT. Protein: CASSPSRGAGNTEAFF.

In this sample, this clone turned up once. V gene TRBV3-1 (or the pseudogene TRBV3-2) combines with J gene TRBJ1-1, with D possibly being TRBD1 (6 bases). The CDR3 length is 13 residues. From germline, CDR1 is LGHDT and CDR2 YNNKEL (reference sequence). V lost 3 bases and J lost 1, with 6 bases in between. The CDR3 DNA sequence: TGTGCCAGCAGCCAGACAGGGAACACTGAAGCTTTCTTT. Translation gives CASSQTGNTEAFF.

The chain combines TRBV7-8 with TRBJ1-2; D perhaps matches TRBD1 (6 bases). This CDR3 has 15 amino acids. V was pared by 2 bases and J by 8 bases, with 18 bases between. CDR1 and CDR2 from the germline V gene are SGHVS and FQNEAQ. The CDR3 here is CASSLTLDSPMGYTF. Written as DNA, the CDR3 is TGTGCCAGCAGCTTAACCTTGGACAGCCCTATGGGCTACACCTTC.

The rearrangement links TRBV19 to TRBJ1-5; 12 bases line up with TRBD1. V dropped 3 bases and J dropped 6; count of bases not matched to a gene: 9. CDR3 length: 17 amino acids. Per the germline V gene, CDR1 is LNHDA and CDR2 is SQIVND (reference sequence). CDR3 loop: CASSIRQGQGAGQPQHF. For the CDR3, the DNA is TGTGCCAGTAGTATCCGGCAGGGACAGGGGGCTGGTCAGCCCCAGCATTTT. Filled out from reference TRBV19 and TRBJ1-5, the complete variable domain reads DGGITQSPKYLFRKEGQNVTLSCEQNLNHDAMYWYRQDPGQGLRLIYYSQIVNDFQKGDIAEGYSVSREKKESFPLTVTSAQKNPTAFYLCASSIRQGQGAGQPQHFGDGTRLSIL.

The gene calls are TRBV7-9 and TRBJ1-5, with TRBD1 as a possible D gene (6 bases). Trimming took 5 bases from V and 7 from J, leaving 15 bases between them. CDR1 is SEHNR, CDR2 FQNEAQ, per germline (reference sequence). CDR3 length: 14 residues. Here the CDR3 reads CASSAGAPGQPQHF. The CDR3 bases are TGTGCCAGCAGCGCAGGGGCCCCGGGACAGCCCCAGCATTTT.

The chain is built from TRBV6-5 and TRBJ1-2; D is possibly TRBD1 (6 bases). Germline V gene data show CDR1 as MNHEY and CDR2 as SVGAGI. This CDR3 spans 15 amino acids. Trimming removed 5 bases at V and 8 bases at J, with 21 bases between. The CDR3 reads CASSPTPDRTGGYTF. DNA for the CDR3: TGTGCCAGCAGTCCCACTCCCGACAGGACGGGGGGCTACACCTTC.

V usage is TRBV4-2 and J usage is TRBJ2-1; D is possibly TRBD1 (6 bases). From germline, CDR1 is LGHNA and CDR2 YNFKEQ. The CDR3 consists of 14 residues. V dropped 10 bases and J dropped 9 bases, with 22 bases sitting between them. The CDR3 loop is CATSGTQGAAEQFF. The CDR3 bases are TGTGCCACCTCCGGGACACAGGGAGCAGCTGAGCAGTTCTTC.

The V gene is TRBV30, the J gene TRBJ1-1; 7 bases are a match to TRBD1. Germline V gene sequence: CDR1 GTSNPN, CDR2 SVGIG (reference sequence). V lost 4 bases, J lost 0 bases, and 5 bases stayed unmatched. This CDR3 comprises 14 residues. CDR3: CAWTGQTMNTEAFF. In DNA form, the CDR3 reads TGTGCCTGGACGGGACAGACCATGAACACTGAAGCTTTCTTT.

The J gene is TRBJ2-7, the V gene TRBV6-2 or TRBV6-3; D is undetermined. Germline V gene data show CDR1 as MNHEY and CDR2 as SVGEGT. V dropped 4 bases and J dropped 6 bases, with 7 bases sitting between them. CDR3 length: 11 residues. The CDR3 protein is CASSLGSEQYF. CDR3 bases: TGTGCCAGCAGTTTGGGCAGCGAGCAGTACTTC.

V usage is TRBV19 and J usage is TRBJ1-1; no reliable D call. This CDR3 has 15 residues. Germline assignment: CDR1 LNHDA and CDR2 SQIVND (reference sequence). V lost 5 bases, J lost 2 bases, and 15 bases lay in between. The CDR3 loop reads CASSPGGPINTEAFF. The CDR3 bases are TGTGCCAGTAGTCCCGGAGGGCCTATAAACACTGAAGCTTTCTTT.

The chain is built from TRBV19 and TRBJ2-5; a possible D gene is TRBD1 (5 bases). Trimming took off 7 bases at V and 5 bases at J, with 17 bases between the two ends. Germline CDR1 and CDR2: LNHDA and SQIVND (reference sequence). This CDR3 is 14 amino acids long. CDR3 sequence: CASTSWGHGETQYF. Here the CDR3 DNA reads TGTGCCAGTACCTCTTGGGGCCACGGGGAGACCCAGTACTTC.

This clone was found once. Written as DNA, the CDR3 is TGTGCCAGCAGCCAAGATCACGGGGAGACCCAGTACTTC. This sequence encodes CASSQDHGETQYF. The chain uses TRBV4-2 and TRBJ2-5; D not certain. CDR1 is LGHNA and CDR2 is YNFKEQ in the germline V gene. V gave up 0 bases and J gave up 5 bases, with 7 bases separating them. CDR3 size: 13 residues.

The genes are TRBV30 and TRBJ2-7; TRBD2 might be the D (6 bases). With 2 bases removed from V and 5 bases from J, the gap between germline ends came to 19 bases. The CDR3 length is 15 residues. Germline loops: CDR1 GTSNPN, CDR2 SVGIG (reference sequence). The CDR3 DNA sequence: TGTGCCTGGAGTCCCCAACACGGGGGTTCCAACGAGCAGTACTTC. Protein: CAWSPQHGGSNEQYF.

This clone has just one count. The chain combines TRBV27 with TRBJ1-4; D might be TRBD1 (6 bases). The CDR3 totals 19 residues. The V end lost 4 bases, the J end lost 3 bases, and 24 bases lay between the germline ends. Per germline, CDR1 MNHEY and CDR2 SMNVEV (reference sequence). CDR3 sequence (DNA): TGTGCCAGCAGTTCCGGGGGGCAGTTTCGTCTCTTGGCTAATGAAAAACTGTTTTTT. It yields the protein CASSSGGQFRLLANEKLFF. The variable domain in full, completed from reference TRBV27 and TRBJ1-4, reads EAQVTQNPRYLITVTGKKLTVTCSQNMNHEYMSWYRQDPGLGLRQIYYSMNVEVTDKGDVPEGYKVSRKEKRNFPLILESPSPNQTSLYFCASSSGGQFRLLANEKLFFGSGTQLSVL.

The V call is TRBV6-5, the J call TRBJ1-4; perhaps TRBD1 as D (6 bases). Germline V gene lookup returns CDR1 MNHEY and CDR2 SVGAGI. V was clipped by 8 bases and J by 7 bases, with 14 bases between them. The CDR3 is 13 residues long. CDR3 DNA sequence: TGTGCCAGCCGGGGAGAGGGGGTTGAAAAACTGTTTTTT. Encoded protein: CASRGEGVEKLFF.

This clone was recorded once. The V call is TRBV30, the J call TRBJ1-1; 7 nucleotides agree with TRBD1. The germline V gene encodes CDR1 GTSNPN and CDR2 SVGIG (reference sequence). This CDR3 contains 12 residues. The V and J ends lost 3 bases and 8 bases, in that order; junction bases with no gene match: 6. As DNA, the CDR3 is TGTGCCTGGAGAGGACAGGCCGCAGAAGCTTTCTTT. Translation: CAWRGQAAEAFF.

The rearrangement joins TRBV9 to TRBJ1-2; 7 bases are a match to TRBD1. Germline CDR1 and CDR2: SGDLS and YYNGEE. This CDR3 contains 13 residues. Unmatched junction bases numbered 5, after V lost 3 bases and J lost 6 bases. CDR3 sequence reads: CASSATGDDGYTF. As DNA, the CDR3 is TGTGCCAGCAGCGCCACAGGGGACGATGGCTACACCTTC. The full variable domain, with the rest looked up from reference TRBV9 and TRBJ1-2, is DSGVTQTPKHLITATGQRVTLRCSPRSGDLSVYWYQQSLDQGLQFLIQYYNGEERAKGNILERFSAQQFPDLHSELNLSSLELGDSALYFCASSATGDDGYTFGSGTRLTVV.

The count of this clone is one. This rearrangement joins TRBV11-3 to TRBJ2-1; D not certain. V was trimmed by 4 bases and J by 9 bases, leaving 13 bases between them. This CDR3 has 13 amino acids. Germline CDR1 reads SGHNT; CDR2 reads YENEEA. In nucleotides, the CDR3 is TGTGCCAGCAGCTCCCAGTCTTCAAGTGAGCAGTTCTTC. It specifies CASSSQSSSEQFF.

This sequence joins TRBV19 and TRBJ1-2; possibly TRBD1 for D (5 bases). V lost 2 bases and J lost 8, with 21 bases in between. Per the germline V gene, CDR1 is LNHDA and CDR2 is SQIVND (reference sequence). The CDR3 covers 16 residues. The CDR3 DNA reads TGTGCCAGTAGTATAACCCCAGACAGTATGCCGCGAGGCTACACCTTC. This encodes CASSITPDSMPRGYTF.

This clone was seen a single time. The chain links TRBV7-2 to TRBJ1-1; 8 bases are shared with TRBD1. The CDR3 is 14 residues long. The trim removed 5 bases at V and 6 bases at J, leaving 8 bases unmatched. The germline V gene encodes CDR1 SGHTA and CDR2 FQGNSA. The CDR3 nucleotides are TGTGCCAGCAGCCTCCAGGACAGGGTAGCTGAAGCTTTCTTT. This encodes CASSLQDRVAEAFF.

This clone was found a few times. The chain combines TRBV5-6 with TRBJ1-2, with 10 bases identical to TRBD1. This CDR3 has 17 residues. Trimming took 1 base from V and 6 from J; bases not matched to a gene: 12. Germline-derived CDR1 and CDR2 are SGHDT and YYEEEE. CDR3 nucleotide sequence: TGTGCCAGCAGCTTGAAGGGACAGGGGATGTGGATGGATGGCTACACCTTC. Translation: CASSLKGQGMWMDGYTF.

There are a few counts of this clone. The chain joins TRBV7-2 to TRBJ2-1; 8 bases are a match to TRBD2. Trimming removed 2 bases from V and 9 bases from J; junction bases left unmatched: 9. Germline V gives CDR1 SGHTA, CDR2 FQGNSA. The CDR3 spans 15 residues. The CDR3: CASSLWPGLVTEQFF. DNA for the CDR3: TGTGCCAGCAGCTTATGGCCGGGACTAGTGACTGAGCAGTTCTTC.